This TCR beta chain was identified in a study of cytomegalovirus exposure and HLA in healthy donors. Study-wide context: Among the approximately 400 donors who were genotyped, 81% fell in the genetic ancestry cluster that is associated with self-reported Caucasian donors. General observations from the study: In a later analysis, most CMV-associated TCR beta chains appeared HLA-restricted. In a later analysis, across HLA loci, associated TCR counts were highest for DRB1, lowest for HLA-C. The productive fraction for most TCR beta V segments was about 87% or about 30% in an earlier analysis.

PCR was performed using 60 Vbeta and 13 Jbeta primers. Only in-frame clones appear in the TCRdb table, and some are missing; sequencing was by immunoSEQ multiplex PCR. The sample shows some 70,000 clones, 60% to 75% of them seen only once. V was cut by 4 bases and J by 0 bases, with 9 bases left in between. This CDR3 has 13 residues. Germline CDR1 is SQVTM and CDR2 is ANQGSEA. Concerning this clone: Its specificity is not known.

The receptor's source is a male donor in good health and CMV-seropositive. The J gene is TRBJ1-1, the V gene TRBV29-1; D is uncertain. The specimen was PBMCs. CDR3 coding DNA: TGCAGCGTTGTAGACGGAGTGAACACTGAAGCTTTCTTT. Protein product: CSVVDGVNTEAFF.